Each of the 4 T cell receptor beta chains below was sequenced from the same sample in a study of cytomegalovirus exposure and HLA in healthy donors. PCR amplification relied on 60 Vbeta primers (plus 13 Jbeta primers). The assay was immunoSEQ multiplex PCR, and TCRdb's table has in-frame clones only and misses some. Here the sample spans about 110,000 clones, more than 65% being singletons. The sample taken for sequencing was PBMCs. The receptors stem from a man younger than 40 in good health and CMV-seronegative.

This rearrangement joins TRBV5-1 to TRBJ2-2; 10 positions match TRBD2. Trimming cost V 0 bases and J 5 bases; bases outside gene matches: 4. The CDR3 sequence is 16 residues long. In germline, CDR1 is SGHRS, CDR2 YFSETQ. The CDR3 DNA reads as TGCGCCAGCAGCTTGGCTAGCGGGAGCGCTACCGGGGAGCTGTTTTTT. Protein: CASSLASGSATGELFF.

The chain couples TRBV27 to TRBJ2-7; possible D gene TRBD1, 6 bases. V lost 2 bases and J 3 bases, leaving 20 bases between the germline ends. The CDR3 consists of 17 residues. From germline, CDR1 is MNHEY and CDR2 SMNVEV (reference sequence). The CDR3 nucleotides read TGTGCCAGCAGTTTAAGGTTGATTGCAGGACAGCTCTACGAGCAGTACTTC. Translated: CASSLRLIAGQLYEQYF.

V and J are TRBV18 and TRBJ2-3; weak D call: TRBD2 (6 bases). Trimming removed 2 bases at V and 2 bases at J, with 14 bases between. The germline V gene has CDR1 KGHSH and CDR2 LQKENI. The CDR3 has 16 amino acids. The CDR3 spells CASSPGLNLNTDTQYF. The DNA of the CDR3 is TGTGCCAGCTCACCAGGACTAAACTTGAACACAGATACGCAGTATTTT.

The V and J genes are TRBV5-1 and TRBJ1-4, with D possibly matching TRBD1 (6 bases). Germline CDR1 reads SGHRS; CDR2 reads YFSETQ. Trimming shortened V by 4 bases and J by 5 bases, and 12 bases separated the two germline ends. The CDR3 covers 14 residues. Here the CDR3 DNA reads TGCGCCAGCAGCCAAGACAGGCCAAATGAAAAACTGTTTTTT. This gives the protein CASSQDRPNEKLFF.